Detailed here is one TCR beta chain. Its antigen is still unknown. The germline gene is not matched at one end of the junction; a read error may be the cause. The data belong to a study of CD4 and CD8 cells across lung adenocarcinoma regions (dated by TCRdb to between 2018 and 2020). Looking at the study overall: The study compared tumor centers with tumor margins to examine intratumor heterogeneity of the T cell receptor repertoire.

Spanning cysteine to phenylalanine, the CDR3 consists of 16 amino acids. Only the CDR3 part of the read is kept: 48 bases, read in frame from the first base. CDR1 MNHEY and CDR2 SVGAGI were looked up in the germline V gene. Donors were patients with localized lung adenocarcinoma, a subtype of non-small cell lung cancer. These samples came from the margins of localized lung adenocarcinomas. For TCR repertoire analysis, CD8+ T cells taken from tumor tissue were profiled apart from CD4+ T cells. Library construction relied on PCR. Sequencing relied on a HiSeq X Ten. TCRdb reran the public reads through fastp at Q25 and MiXCR, keeping productive beta chains. Every CDR3 protein is listed once, alongside the most common genes and DNA of its rows. Across this sample there are 9,500 to 15,000 distinct CDR3 sequences, with roughly 48% seen only once. Jointly, the top ten make up 20% to 30% of the sample.

The rearrangement joined TRBV6-5 to TRBJ2-5, with the D gene possibly TRBD1 or TRBD2, each one fitting 6 bases. Specimen: CD8+ T cells from the margin of a lung tumor. This specimen's cell subset or site label, per the study, means: tumor margin region. This sequence originates from a female donor with lung adenocarcinoma. The CD4 and CD8 labels of this study may be unreliable. CDR3 loop: CASSYSGGRDTETQYF. The DNA reads TGTGCCAGCAGTTACTCCGGGGGCCGAGACACAGAGACCCAGTATTTC.